The entry below describes one T cell receptor (beta chain). The data originate from a study of T cell changes during pregnancy in multiple sclerosis. Libraries were prepared by immunoSEQ multiplex PCR; TCRdb keeps only in-frame clonotypes and omits some of them. The data contain around 100,000 clones, just over 90% of them singletons. V lost 5 bases and J lost 5, with 18 bases in between. The CDR3 spans 15 residues. CDR1 SEHNR and CDR2 FQNEAQ come from the germline V gene (reference sequence). V and J are TRBV7-9 and TRBJ1-1; no clear D. This receptor was identified in a female donor with multiple sclerosis, enrolled in a pregnancy study. The source material was peripheral blood, sampled in the second trimester of pregnancy. CDR3 coding DNA: TGTGCCAGCAGCCGTGCGGGAGTCACCCGGACTGAAGCTTTCTTT. As protein: CASSRAGVTRTEAFF.